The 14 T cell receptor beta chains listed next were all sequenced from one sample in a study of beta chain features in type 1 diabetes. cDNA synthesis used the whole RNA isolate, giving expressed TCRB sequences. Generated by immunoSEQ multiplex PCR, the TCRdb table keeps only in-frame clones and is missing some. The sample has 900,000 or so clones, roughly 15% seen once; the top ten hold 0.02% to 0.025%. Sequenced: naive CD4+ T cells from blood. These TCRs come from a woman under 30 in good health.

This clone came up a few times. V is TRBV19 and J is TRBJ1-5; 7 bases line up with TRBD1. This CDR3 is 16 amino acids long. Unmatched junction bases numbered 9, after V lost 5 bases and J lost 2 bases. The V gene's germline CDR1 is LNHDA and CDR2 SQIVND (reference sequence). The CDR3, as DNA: TGTGCCAGTAGTCCGAGACAGGGATTGGGCAATCAGCCCCAGCATTTT. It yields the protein CASSPRQGLGNQPQHF.

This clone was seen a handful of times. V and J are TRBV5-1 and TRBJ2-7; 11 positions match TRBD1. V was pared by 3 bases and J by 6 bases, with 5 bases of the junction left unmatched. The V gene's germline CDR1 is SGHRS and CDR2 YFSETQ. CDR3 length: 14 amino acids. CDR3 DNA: TGCGCCAGCAGCTCACACGGGACAGGGGGCGAGCAGTACTTC. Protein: CASSSHGTGGEQYF.

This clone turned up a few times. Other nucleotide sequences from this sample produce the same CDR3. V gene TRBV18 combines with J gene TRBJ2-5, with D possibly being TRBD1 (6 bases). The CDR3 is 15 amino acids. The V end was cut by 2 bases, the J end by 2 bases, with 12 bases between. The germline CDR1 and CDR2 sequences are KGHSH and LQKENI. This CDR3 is CASSPRTAYQETQYF. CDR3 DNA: TGTGCCAGCTCACCAAGGACAGCGTATCAAGAGACCCAGTACTTC.

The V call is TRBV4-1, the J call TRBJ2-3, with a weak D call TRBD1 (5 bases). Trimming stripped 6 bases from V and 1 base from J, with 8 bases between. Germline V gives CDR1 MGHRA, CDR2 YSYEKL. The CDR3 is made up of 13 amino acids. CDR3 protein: CASRETGTDTQYF. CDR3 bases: TGCGCCAGCAGAGAGACAGGCACAGATACGCAGTATTTT.

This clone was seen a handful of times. CDR3 nucleotide sequence: TGCGCCAGCAGCCCCCAGGGAAGCACAGATACGCAGTATTTT. This gives the protein CASSPQGSTDTQYF. The chain combines TRBV4-3 with TRBJ2-3, with a weak D call TRBD1 (5 bases). Germline CDR1 is LGHNA and CDR2 is YSLEER. Trimming cost V 4 bases and J 0 bases, with 8 bases left between them. This CDR3 is 14 amino acids long.

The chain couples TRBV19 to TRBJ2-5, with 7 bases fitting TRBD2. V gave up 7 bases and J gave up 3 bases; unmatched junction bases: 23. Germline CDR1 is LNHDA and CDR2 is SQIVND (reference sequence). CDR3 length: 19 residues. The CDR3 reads CASTLHPPGGTVDKETQYF. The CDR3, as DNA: TGTGCCAGTACTCTACACCCGCCCGGGGGGACTGTTGATAAAGAGACCCAGTACTTC.

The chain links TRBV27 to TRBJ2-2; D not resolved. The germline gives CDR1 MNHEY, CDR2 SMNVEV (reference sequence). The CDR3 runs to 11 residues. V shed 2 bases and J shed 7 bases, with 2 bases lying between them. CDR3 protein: CASSLHGELFF. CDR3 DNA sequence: TGTGCCAGCAGTTTACACGGGGAGCTGTTTTTT.

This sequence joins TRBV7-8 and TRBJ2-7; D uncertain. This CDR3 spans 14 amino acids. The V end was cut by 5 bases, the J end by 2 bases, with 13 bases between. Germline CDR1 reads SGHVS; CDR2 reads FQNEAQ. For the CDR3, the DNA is TGTGCCAGCAGCCCCCAATCTGGCACCTACGAGCAGTACTTC. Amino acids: CASSPQSGTYEQYF.

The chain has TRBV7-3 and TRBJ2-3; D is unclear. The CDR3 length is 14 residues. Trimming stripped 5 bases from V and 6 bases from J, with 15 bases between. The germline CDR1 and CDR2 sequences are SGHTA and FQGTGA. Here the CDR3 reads CASSPADHRDTQYF. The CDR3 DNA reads TGTGCCAGCAGCCCGGCGGACCATCGGGATACGCAGTATTTT. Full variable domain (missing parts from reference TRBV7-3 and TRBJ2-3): GAGVSQTPSNKVTEKGKYVELRCDPISGHTALYWYRQSLGQGPEFLIYFQGTGAADDSGLPNDRFFAVRPEGSVSTLKIQRTERGDSAVYLCASSPADHRDTQYFGPGTRLTVL.

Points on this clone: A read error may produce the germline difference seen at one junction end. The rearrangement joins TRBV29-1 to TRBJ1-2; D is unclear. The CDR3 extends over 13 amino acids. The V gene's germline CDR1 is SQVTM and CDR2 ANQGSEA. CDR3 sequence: CSVDNSQNYSYTF. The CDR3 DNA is TGCAGCGTTGATAACAGTCAAAACTATAGCTACACCTTC.

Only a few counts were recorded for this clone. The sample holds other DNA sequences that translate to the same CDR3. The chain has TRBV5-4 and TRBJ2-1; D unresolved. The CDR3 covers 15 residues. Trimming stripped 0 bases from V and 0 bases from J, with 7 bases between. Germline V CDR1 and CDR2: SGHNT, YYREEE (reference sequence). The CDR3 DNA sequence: TGTGCCAGCAGCTTGGGCGGAAGCTCCTACAATGAGCAGTTCTTC. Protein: CASSLGGSSYNEQFF.

CDR3 DNA sequence: TGTGCCAGTAGTATAGCAGGTGGGAACACTGAAGCTTTCTTT. This encodes CASSIAGGNTEAFF. The chain joins TRBV19 to TRBJ1-1; D gene unclear. The CDR3 runs to 14 residues. Germline V lookup: CDR1 LNHDA, CDR2 SQIVND (reference sequence). Trimming took 1 base from V and 1 from J, leaving 7 bases between them.

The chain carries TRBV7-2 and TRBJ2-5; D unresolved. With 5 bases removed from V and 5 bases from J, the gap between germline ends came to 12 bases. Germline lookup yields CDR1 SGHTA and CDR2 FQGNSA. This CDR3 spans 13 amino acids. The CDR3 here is CASSASRRETQYF. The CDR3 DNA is TGTGCCAGCAGCGCGAGCAGGCGGGAGACCCAGTACTTC.

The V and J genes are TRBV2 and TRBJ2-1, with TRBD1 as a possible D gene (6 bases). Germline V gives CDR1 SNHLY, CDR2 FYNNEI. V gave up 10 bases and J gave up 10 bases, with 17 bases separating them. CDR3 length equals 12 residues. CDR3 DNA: TGTGCCACCGGACAGTCGGCGCACGAGCAGTTCTTC. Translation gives CATGQSAHEQFF.